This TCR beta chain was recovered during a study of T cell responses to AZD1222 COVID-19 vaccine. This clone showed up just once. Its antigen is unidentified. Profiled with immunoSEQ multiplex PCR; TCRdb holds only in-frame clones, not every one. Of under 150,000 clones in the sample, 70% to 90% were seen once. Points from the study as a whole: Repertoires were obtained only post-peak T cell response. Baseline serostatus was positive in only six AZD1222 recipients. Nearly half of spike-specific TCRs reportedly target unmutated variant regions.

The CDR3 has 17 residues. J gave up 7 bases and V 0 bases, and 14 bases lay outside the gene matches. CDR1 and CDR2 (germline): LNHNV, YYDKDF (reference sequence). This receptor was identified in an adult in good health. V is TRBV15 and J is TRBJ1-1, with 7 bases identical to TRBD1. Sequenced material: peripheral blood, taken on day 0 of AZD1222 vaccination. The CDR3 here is CATSRDPDGTAAFEAFF. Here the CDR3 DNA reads TGTGCCACCAGCAGAGATCCGGATGGGACAGCAGCATTTGAAGCTTTCTTT.